The T cell receptor beta chain under discussion was sequenced for a study of spatial heterogeneity in lung cancer. Study findings and constraints: How many expanded intratumoral alpha and beta TCRs were present tracked the tumor mutation count, which was a count of nonsynonymous mutations. It was estimated that coverage of tumor T cells reached about 7.4% for alpha chains and 13% for beta chains.

This clonotype rates as medium-sized. Its cognate antigen is unknown. Unique molecular identifiers, one per molecule, were present on every TCR cDNA molecule. MiXCR, applied by TCRdb to the 5' RACE reads, yields one record per CDR3 protein. The profile shows about 3,000 distinct CDR3 sequences, about 6% of them singletons. Time point noted: sample taken at primary tumor resection. Whole RNA came from tumor, nontumor lung or frozen PBMC and was sequenced without being sorted. The sample in question was lung tumor tissue, obtained at surgery. The source of this sequence is a male donor with early-stage non-small cell lung cancer.

Here the CDR3 reads CASSSDRGYGYTF. The CDR3 nucleotides are TGTGCCAGCTCATCGGACAGGGGGTATGGCTACACCTTC. The chain links TRBV18 to TRBJ1-2; 10 bases match TRBD1. Germline CDR1 KGHSH, CDR2 LQKENI. CDR3 length equals 13 residues. J was trimmed by 5 bases and V by 5 bases; bases with no gene match: 2.